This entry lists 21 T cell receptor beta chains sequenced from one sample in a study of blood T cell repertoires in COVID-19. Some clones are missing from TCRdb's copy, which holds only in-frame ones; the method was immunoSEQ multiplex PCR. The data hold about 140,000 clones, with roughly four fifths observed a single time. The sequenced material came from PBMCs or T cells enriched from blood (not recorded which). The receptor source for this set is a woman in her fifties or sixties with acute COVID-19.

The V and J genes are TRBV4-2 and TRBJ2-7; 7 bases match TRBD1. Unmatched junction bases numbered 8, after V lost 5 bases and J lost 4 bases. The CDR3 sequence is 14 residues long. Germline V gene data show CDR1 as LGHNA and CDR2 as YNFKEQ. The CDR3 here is CASSERQGRYEQYF. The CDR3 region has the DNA TGTGCCAGCAGCGAAAGACAGGGTAGGTACGAGCAGTACTTC.

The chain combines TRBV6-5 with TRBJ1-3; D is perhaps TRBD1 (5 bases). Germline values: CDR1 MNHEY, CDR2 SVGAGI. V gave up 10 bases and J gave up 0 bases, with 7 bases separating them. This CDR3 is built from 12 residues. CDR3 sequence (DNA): TGTGCCACCACAGGCTCTGGAAACACCATATATTTT. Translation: CATTGSGNTIYF.

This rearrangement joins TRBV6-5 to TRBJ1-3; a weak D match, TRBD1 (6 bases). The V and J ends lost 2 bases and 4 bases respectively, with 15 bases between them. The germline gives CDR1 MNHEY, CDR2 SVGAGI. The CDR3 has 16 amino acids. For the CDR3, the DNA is TGTGCCAGCAGTTACCCGCCCCGGGGGGCAGGAAACACCATATATTTT. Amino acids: CASSYPPRGAGNTIYF.

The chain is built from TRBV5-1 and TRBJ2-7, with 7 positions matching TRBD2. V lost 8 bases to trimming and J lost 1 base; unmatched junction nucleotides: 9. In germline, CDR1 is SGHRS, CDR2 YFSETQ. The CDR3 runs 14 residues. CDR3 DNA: TGCGCCAGTACTAGCGCCATGTCGTCCTACGAGCAGTACTTC. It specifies CASTSAMSSYEQYF.

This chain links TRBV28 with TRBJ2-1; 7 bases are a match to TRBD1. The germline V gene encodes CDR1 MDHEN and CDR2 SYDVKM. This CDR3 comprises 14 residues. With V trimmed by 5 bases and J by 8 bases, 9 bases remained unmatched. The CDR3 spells CASSLHRGGYEQFF. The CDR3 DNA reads TGTGCCAGCAGTCTTCACAGGGGTGGTTATGAGCAGTTCTTC.

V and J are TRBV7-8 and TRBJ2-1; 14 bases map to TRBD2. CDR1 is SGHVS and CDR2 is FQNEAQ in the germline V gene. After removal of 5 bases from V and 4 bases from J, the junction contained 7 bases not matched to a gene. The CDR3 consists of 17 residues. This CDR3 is CASSPGTSGRGYNEQFF. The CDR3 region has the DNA TGTGCCAGCAGCCCGGGGACTAGCGGGAGAGGTTACAATGAGCAGTTCTTC.

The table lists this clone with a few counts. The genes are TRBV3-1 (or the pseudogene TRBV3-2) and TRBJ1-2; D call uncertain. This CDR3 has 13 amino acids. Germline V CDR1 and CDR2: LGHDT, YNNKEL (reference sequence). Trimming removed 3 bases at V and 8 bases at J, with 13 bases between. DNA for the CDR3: TGTGCCAGCAGCCAGGCGGCAGAGGGCGGCTACACCTTC. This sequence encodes CASSQAAEGGYTF.

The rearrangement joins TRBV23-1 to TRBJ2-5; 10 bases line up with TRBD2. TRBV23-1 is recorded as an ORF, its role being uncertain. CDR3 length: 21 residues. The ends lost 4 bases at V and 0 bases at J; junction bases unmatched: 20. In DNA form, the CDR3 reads TGCGCCAGCAGTCCCCTTGTCGTAATTCTAGCGGGAGCCCGGTACCAAGAGACCCAGTACTTC. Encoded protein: CASSPLVVILAGARYQETQYF.

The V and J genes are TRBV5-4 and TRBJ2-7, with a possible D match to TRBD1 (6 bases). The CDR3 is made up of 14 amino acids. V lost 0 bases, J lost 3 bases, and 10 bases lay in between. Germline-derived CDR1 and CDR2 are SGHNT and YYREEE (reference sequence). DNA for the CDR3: TGTGCCAGCAGCTTGGCGGGACACCTCTACGAGCAGTACTTC. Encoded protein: CASSLAGHLYEQYF.

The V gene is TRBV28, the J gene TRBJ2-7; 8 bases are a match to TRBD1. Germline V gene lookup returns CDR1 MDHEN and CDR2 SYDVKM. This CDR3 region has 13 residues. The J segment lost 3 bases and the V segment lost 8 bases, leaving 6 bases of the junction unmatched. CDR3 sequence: CASARTGFYEQYF. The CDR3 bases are TGTGCCAGCGCCAGGACAGGGTTCTACGAGCAGTACTTC. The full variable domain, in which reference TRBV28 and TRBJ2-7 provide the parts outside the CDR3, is DVKVTQSSRYLVKRTGEKVFLECVQDMDHENMFWYRQDPGLGLRLIYFSYDVKMKEKGDIPEGYSVSREKKERFSLILESASTNQTSMYLCASARTGFYEQYFGPGTRLTVT.

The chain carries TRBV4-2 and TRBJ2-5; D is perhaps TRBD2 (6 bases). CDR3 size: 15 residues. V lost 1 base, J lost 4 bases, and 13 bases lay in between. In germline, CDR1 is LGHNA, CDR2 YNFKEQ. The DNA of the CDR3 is TGTGCCAGCAGCCAAGTTGGGGGAGGAGGAGAGACCCAGTACTTC. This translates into CASSQVGGGGETQYF.

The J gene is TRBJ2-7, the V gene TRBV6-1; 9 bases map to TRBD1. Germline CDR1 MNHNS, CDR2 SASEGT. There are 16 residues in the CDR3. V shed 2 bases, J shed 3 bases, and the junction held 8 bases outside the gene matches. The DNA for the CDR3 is TGTGCCAGCAGTGAAAGGGCCGGGACAGGGAGCTACGAGCAGTACTTC. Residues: CASSERAGTGSYEQYF.

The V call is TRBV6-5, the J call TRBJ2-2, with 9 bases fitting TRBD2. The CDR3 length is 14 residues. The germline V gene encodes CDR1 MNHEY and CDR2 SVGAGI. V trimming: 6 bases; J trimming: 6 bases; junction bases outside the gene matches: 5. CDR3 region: CASRDSGRAGELFF. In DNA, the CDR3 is TGTGCCAGCAGGGATAGCGGGAGAGCCGGGGAGCTGTTTTTT.

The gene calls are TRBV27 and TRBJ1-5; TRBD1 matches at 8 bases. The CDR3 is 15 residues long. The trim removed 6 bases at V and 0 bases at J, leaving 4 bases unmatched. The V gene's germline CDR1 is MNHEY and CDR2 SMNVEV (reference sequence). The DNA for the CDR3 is TGTGCCAGCAGCCAGGGGGCTGATAGCAATCAGCCCCAGCATTTT. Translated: CASSQGADSNQPQHF.

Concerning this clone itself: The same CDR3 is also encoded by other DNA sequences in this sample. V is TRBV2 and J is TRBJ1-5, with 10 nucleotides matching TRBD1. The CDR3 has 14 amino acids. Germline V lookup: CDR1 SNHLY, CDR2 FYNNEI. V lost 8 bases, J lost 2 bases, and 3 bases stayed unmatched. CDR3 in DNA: TGTGCCAGCTCCGGGACAGGGGGCAATCAGCCCCAGCATTTT. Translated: CASSGTGGNQPQHF.

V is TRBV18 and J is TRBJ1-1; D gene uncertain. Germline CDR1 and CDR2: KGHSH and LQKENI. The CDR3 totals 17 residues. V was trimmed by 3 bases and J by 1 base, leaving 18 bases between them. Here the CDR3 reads CASSPTILIVRNTEAFF. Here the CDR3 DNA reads TGTGCCAGCTCACCTACCATTCTCATAGTTAGGAACACTGAAGCTTTCTTT.

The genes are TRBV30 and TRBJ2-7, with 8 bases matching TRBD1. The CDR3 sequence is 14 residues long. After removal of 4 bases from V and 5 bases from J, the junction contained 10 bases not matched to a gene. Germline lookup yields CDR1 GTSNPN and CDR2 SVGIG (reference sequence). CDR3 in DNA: TGTGCCTGGACCCCCCGGGACAGGTTGGACGAGCAGTACTTC. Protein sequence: CAWTPRDRLDEQYF.

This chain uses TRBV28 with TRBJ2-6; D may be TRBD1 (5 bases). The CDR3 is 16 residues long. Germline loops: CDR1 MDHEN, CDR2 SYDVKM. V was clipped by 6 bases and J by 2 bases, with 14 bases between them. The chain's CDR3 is CASRGPAVAGANVLTF. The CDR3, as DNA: TGTGCCAGCAGGGGGCCCGCTGTAGCTGGGGCCAACGTCCTGACTTTC. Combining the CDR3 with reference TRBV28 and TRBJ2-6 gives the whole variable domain DVKVTQSSRYLVKRTGEKVFLECVQDMDHENMFWYRQDPGLGLRLIYFSYDVKMKEKGDIPEGYSVSREKKERFSLILESASTNQTSMYLCASRGPAVAGANVLTFGAGSRLTVL.

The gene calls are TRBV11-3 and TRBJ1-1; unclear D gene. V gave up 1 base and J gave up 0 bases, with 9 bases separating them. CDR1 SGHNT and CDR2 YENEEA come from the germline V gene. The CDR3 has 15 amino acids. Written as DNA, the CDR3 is TGTGCCAGCAGCTTAGGGAGGGCGATGAACACTGAAGCTTTCTTT. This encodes CASSLGRAMNTEAFF.

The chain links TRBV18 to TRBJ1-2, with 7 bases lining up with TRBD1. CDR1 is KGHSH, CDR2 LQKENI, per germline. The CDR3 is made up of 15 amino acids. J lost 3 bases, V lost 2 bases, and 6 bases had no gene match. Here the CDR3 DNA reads TGTGCCAGCTCACCAGCCCAAGACAGGGACTATGGCTACACCTTC. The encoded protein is CASSPAQDRDYGYTF.

CDR3 DNA: TGTGCCACCAGCAGAGATGCAGGAAGGAACACTGAAGCTTTCTTT. It yields the protein CATSRDAGRNTEAFF. This chain connects TRBV15 to TRBJ1-1; D is uncertain. In germline, CDR1 is LNHNV, CDR2 YYDKDF (reference sequence). The CDR3 spans 15 residues. V was clipped by 0 bases and J by 1 base, with 9 bases between them.